This T cell receptor (beta chain) was sequenced in a study of T-cell memory formation after mild COVID-19. The table lists this clonotype with many counts. No antigen is known for it. Study conclusions and caveats: Contracting clones localized mainly to CM and EM when CD4+ and mainly to EMRA when CD8+.

The CDR3 is 15 residues long. The germline V gene encodes CDR1 SGHVS and CDR2 FNYEAQ. The V end was cut by 0 bases, the J end by 7 bases, with 15 bases between. TCRdb itself ran the 5' RACE reads through MiXCR, one entry per CDR3 protein. This sample has roughly 130,000 distinct CDR3 sequences, with about 6% found just once. The TCR comes from an adult woman who had mild COVID-19 (a few samples of this study predate the infection). Cell type and time point are not known. Sequenced: PBMCs or a T cell subset sorted from them (not recorded which). The V and J genes are TRBV7-6 and TRBJ2-5; D might be TRBD1 (5 bases). CDR3 amino acids: CASSLAGVRDGTQYF. The CDR3, as DNA: TGTGCCAGCAGCTTAGCAGGTGTCAGGGATGGGACCCAGTACTTC.